A selection of T cell receptor beta chains follows, all from one sample in a study of technical replicates of blood from a few donors. Assay used: immunoSEQ multiplex PCR; TCRdb lists only in-frame clones, some missing. The profile shows tens of thousands of clones, 92% of them singletons. What was sequenced was T cells isolated from PBMCs. These receptors came from a human donor in good health. Each CDR3 is given with its conserved first and last residue. The D gene is left open where the match is weak. The size of a clone is reported for some rows only, either as once, few or many, or as a class for expanded clones.

len	abundance	d_gene	v_gene	j_gene	CDR3aa	CDR3nt
15	-	TRBD1	TRBV28	TRBJ2-7	CASSPPLGQGHEQYF	TGTGCCAGCAGTCCACCCCTCGGACAGGGCCACGAGCAGTACTTC
13	-	TRBD1	TRBV5-1	TRBJ2-7	CASSLEGAWEQYF	TGCGCCAGCAGCTTGGAGGGGGCATGGGAGCAGTACTTC
14	-	-	TRBV21-1	TRBJ1-1	CASSSDRVNTEAFF	TGTGCCAGCAGCAGTGACAGGGTGAACACTGAAGCTTTCTTT
15	-	TRBD2	TRBV7-9	TRBJ2-7	CASSPRDYNLYEQYF	TGTGCCAGCAGCCCCCGGGACTATAATCTTTACGAGCAGTACTTC
17	-	TRBD2	TRBV7-8	TRBJ2-3	CASSLALLAGNTDTQYF	TGTGCCAGCAGCTTAGCGTTACTAGCGGGTAACACAGATACGCAGTATTTT
19	-	TRBD1	TRBV5-1	TRBJ2-2	CASSPVPGQGMSPAGELFF	TGCGCCAGCAGCCCTGTCCCGGGACAGGGAATGAGCCCTGCCGGGGAGCTGTTTTTT
12	-	-	TRBV29-1	TRBJ2-7	CSGGASLYEQYF	TGCAGCGGTGGGGCCTCACTCTACGAGCAGTACTTC
12	-	-	TRBV28	TRBJ1-2	CASSLLMDFIAF	TGTGCCAGCAGTTTACTTATGGACTTTATCGCCTTC
14	once	TRBD1	TRBV11-3	TRBJ2-2	CASSRGQGAGELFF	TGTGCCAGCAGCCGAGGACAGGGGGCCGGGGAGCTGTTTTTT
14	-	TRBD1	TRBV7-2	TRBJ2-5	CASSFDRGQETQYF	TGTGCCAGCAGCTTTGACAGGGGGCAGGAGACCCAGTACTTC
16	-	TRBD2	TRBV4-2	TRBJ2-1	CASRLVAGESGNEQFF	TGTGCCAGCAGGCTGGTAGCGGGGGAAAGTGGGAATGAGCAGTTCTTC
14	-	TRBD1	TRBV2	TRBJ1-1	CASSSQGLNTEAFF	TGTGCCAGCAGCTCACAGGGGTTGAACACTGAAGCTTTCTTT
15	-	-	TRBV4-1	TRBJ1-1	CASSQDWAGVLRAFF	TGCGCCAGCAGCCAAGATTGGGCAGGGGTACTTCGGGCTTTCTTT
12	-	TRBD2	TRBV7-9	TRBJ2-5	CASSLATSGEYF	TGTGCCAGCAGCTTAGCCACTAGCGGGGAGTACTTC
13	-	-	TRBV7-6	TRBJ2-1	CASSPVSYNEQFF	TGTGCCAGCAGCCCTGTCTCCTACAATGAGCAGTTCTTC
15	-	TRBD1	TRBV6-1	TRBJ1-3	CASRDLQGAGNTIYF	TGTGCCAGCAGAGACCTACAGGGGGCTGGAAACACCATATATTTT
16	-	TRBD1	TRBV7-6	TRBJ2-7	CASSPQGWGTSYEQYF	TGTGCCAGCAGCCCACAGGGGTGGGGGACCTCCTACGAGCAGTACTTC
14	-	TRBD1	TRBV10-3	TRBJ2-5	CAINPGQQEETQYF	TGTGCCATCAACCCGGGACAGCAGGAGGAGACCCAGTACTTC
14	-	-	TRBV9	TRBJ2-2	CASSETSFTGELFF	TGTGCCAGCAGCGAGACTAGTTTCACCGGGGAGCTGTTTTTT
13	-	TRBD1	TRBV7-6	TRBJ1-2	CASSFEGARGYTF	TGTGCCAGCAGCTTTGAGGGGGCTCGGGGCTACACCTTC
14	-	TRBD2	TRBV5-8	TRBJ2-2	CASSSGGYTGELFF	TGTGCCAGCAGCTCCGGGGGGTACACCGGGGAGCTGTTTTTT
13	-	-	TRBV19	TRBJ1-5	CASSQNSNQPQHF	TGTGCCAGTAGTCAGAATAGCAATCAGCCCCAGCATTTT
13	-	-	TRBV29-1	TRBJ1-4	CSVQDRFNEKLFF	TGCAGCGTTCAGGACAGATTTAATGAAAAACTGTTTTTT
20	-	TRBD1	TRBV28	TRBJ2-7	CASSSELEPPGGLTVWGQYF	TGTGCCAGCAGTTCCGAACTCGAGCCCCCAGGGGGCCTTACGGTTTGGGGGCAGTACTTC
13	-	-	TRBV11-3	TRBJ2-3	CASSLDSTDTQYF	TGTGCCAGCAGCTTAGATAGTACAGATACGCAGTATTTT
12	-	-	TRBV2	TRBJ1-1	CASDIMNTEAFF	TGTGCCAGCGACATCATGAACACTGAAGCTTTCTTT
12	-	TRBD1	TRBV6-5	TRBJ1-2	CASTGGSSGYTF	TGTGCCAGTACAGGGGGGTCTAGCGGCTACACCTTC
16	-	TRBD2	TRBV5-4	TRBJ2-1	CASSFRRLAVYNEQFF	TGTGCCAGCAGCTTTCGCCGACTAGCAGTTTACAATGAGCAGTTCTTC
13	few	-	TRBV29-1	TRBJ1-1	CSVAAGMNTEAFF	TGCAGCGTTGCGGCGGGAATGAACACTGAAGCTTTCTTT
17	-	TRBD1	TRBV19	TRBJ2-5	CASSISPGRGSKETQYF	TGTGCCAGTAGTATAAGTCCGGGCAGGGGGTCGAAAGAGACCCAGTACTTC
14	-	-	TRBV2	TRBJ2-4	CASSVGGVGNIQYF	TGTGCCAGCAGTGTTGGAGGGGTGGGAAACATTCAGTACTTC
15	-	-	TRBV27	TRBJ2-2	CASSYTAIYTGELFF	TGTGCCAGCAGTTATACTGCAATCTACACCGGGGAGCTGTTTTTT
13	-	-	TRBV11-3	TRBJ1-1	CASTYDADTEAFF	TGTGCCAGCACCTACGACGCGGACACTGAAGCTTTCTTT
18	-	TRBD2	TRBV9	TRBJ2-1	CASSDGLAGEGGYNEQFF	TGTGCCAGCAGCGACGGACTAGCGGGAGAGGGCGGATACAATGAGCAGTTCTTC
15	-	TRBD2	TRBV29-1	TRBJ2-1	CSVETLAGDLNEQFF	TGCAGCGTTGAGACTTTAGCGGGAGATCTCAATGAGCAGTTCTTC
13	-	-	TRBV5-4	TRBJ2-1	CASSSETYNEQFF	TGTGCCAGCAGCAGCGAAACATACAATGAGCAGTTCTTC
12	-	TRBD2	TRBV29-1	TRBJ2-7	CSVVVAGGEQYF	TGCAGCGTTGTAGTAGCGGGAGGCGAGCAGTACTTC
15	-	TRBD2	TRBV6-1	TRBJ2-3	CASSGRLAGTDTQYF	TGTGCCAGCAGTGGGAGACTAGCGGGAACAGATACGCAGTATTTT
12	-	-	TRBV2	TRBJ2-7	CASRLQGNEQYF	TGTGCCAGCAGGTTACAGGGAAACGAGCAGTACTTC
16	-	TRBD2	TRBV7-9	TRBJ2-7	CASSLNTLAGPYEQYF	TGTGCCAGCAGCCTAAATACTCTAGCGGGTCCCTACGAGCAGTACTTC
14	-	-	TRBV2	TRBJ1-2	CASKTGSPNYGYTF	TGTGCCAGCAAAACAGGGAGCCCTAACTATGGCTACACCTTC
13	-	-	TRBV7-9	TRBJ1-1	CASSRTGDTEAFF	TGTGCCAGCAGCCGTACGGGGGACACTGAAGCTTTCTTT
18	-	TRBD2	TRBV11-3	TRBJ2-1	CASSSTPTSDRPYNEQFF	TGTGCCAGCAGCTCGACTCCTACTAGCGACCGCCCCTACAATGAGCAGTTCTTC
14	-	TRBD1	TRBV5-5	TRBJ1-5	CASSLDRGNQPQHF	TGTGCCAGCAGCTTGGACAGGGGGAATCAGCCCCAGCATTTT
15	-	TRBD2	TRBV5-1	TRBJ2-7	CASSLGSGVTYEQYF	TGCGCCAGCAGCTTGGGGAGCGGGGTTACCTACGAGCAGTACTTC
11	-	-	TRBV7-8	TRBJ2-1	CASSDTNEQFF	TGTGCCAGCAGCGACACGAATGAGCAGTTCTTC
16	-	-	TRBV7-9	TRBJ2-7	CASSTPAAAPSDEQYF	TGTGCCAGCAGCACCCCCGCGGCGGCCCCGAGCGACGAGCAGTACTTC
17	-	-	TRBV1	TRBJ2-1	CTSSQDPPSGRAVEQFF	TGCACCAGCAGCCAAGATCCCCCTAGCGGGAGGGCCGTTGAGCAGTTCTTC
17	once	-	TRBV4-1	TRBJ1-2	CASSQDILARGNYGYTF	TGCGCCAGCAGCCAAGATATTTTGGCGCGGGGTAACTATGGCTACACCTTC
14	-	-	TRBV30	TRBJ1-2	CAWSEPTTNYGYTF	TGTGCCTGGAGTGAACCGACAACTAACTATGGCTACACCTTC
15	-	-	TRBV19	TRBJ1-5	CASSWGGGMTQPQHF	TGTGCCAGTAGTTGGGGTGGGGGCATGACTCAGCCCCAGCATTTT
13	once	-	TRBV5-1	TRBJ2-5	CASSLENQETQYF	TGCGCCAGCAGCTTGGAAAACCAGGAGACCCAGTACTTC
15	once	TRBD1	TRBV25-1	TRBJ2-2	CASSRGTGGTGELFF	TGTGCCAGCAGTCGAGGGACAGGGGGCACCGGGGAGCTGTTTTTT
17	-	-	TRBV13	TRBJ2-7	CASSIRPPPTVSYEQYF	TGTGCCAGCAGCATTCGTCCCCCCCCGACAGTTTCCTACGAGCAGTACTTC
13	-	TRBD1	TRBV27	TRBJ1-2	CASSLDRSYGYTF	TGTGCCAGCAGTTTGGACAGGTCCTATGGCTACACCTTC